Here is one T cell receptor beta chain with its context. Its antigen is unknown. Treatment meaning: randomized to nivolumab then ipilimumab (arm A) or the reverse (arm B). Per the germline V gene, CDR1 is LNHDA and CDR2 is SQIVND (reference sequence). The length of the CDR3 is 13 residues. Trimming removed 0 bases from V and 7 bases from J, with 6 bases in between. The data were obtained in a study of sequential checkpoint blockade in melanoma. The overall study: Randomization was 1:1 between first-line nivolumab→ipilimumab and ipilimumab→nivolumab. Matched biopsies came pretreatment and at week 13 for twenty-two patients. Maintenance nivolumab came after either treatment sequence.

Study-wide findings and caveats: In arm A, pretreatment tumor clonality was associated with response.

The assay was immunoSEQ multiplex PCR, and TCRdb's table has in-frame clones only and misses some. The sample contains some 5,000 clones, roughly 18% of which appear only once. The input for sequencing was tumor tissue (inferred from file names), taken from a patient given nivolumab and ipilimumab in sequence. The V and J genes are TRBV19 and TRBJ2-2; D gene ambiguous. This clonotype was sampled from a human donor with melanoma. The CDR3 DNA is TGTGCCAGTAGTATAGAGGGGTTCGGGGAGCTGTTTTTT. It encodes CASSIEGFGELFF.